This TCR beta chain appears in the sequencing data of a study of T cell responses to AZD1222 COVID-19 vaccine. Study-wide points: There were mostly white British donors and more females than males, and clonal diversity was possibly underestimated. Researchers report vaccine-associated CD4 TCRs spanning spike, with dominance at 160-218 and 743-854.

This CDR3 region has 16 residues. The V gene lost 5 bases and the J gene lost 3 bases, with 16 bases spanning the gap. Germline CDR1 is MDHEN and CDR2 is SYDVKM. Worth noting for this clone: The antigen is undetermined.

The method was immunoSEQ multiplex PCR; TCRdb's version includes in-frame clones alone and lacks a portion of them. The table shows about 200,000 clones, with roughly 91% occurring only once. This specimen consisted of peripheral blood, obtained on day 0 of MenACWY control vaccination. This sequence was found in an adult in good health. The rearrangement uses TRBV28 and TRBJ1-4; D unclear. Here the CDR3 reads CASSSEWLTANEKLFF. CDR3 DNA: TGTGCCAGCAGTAGTGAGTGGCTCACTGCTAATGAAAAACTGTTTTTT.